This T cell receptor (beta chain) derives from a study of blood T cell repertoires in COVID-19. At the level of the study: Sites across the United States, Italy and Spain contributed samples from acute and convalescent COVID-19.

Authors' data handling: Amplified reference gene primers provided the basis for estimating nucleated cell counts. The repertoire was sequenced with immunoSEQ multiplex PCR; TCRdb's copy has only in-frame clones and lacks some. For V, J and clone size, that table is used; D and trimming come from the DNA. The sample lists approximately 46,000 clones, 75% to 90% occurring once. This CDR3 spans 15 amino acids. V was clipped by 4 bases and J by 4 bases, with 11 bases between them. Germline CDR1 reads LGHDT; CDR2 reads YNNKEL (reference sequence). The clonotype was recovered from a man in his fifties or sixties with acute or convalescent COVID-19. The V and J genes are TRBV3-1 (or the pseudogene TRBV3-2) and TRBJ2-6, with unresolved D. The sample was peripheral blood. The CDR3 reads CASSRTGHGANVLTF. The CDR3 nucleotides are TGTGCCAGCAGCCGAACTGGGCACGGGGCCAACGTCCTGACTTTC.